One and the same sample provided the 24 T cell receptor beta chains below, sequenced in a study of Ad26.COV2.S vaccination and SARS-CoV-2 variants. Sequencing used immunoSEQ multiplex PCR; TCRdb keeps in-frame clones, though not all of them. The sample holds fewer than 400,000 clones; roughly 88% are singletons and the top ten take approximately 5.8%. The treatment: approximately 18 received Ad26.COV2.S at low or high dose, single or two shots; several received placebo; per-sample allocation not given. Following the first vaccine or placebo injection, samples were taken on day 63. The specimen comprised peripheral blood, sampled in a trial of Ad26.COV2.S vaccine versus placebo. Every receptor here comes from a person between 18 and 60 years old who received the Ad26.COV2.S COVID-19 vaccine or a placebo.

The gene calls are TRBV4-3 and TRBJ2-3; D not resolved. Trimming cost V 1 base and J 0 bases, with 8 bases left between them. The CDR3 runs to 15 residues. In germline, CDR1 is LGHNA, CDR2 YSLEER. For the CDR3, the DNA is TGCGCCAGCAGCCAAGTCTATCTCAGCACAGATACGCAGTATTTT. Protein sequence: CASSQVYLSTDTQYF.

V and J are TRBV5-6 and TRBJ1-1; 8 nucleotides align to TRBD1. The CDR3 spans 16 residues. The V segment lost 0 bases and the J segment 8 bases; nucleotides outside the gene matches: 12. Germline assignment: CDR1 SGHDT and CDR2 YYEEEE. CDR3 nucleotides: TGTGCCAGCAGCTTGGCCGGAGGACAGGGTGTAAAGGAAGCTTTCTTT. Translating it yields CASSLAGGQGVKEAFF.

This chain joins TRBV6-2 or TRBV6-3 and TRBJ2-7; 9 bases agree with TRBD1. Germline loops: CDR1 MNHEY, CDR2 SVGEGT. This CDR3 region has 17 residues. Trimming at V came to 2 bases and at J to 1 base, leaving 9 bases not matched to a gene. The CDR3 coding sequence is TGTGCCAGCAGTTACCCAAACCCGGGACAGGGTTCCTACGAGCAGTACTTC. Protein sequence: CASSYPNPGQGSYEQYF.

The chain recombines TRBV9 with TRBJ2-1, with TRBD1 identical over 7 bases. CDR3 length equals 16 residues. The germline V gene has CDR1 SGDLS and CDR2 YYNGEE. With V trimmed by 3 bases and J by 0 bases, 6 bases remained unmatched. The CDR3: CASSAWTGSSYNEQFF. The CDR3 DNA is TGTGCCAGCAGCGCCTGGACAGGAAGCTCCTACAATGAGCAGTTCTTC.

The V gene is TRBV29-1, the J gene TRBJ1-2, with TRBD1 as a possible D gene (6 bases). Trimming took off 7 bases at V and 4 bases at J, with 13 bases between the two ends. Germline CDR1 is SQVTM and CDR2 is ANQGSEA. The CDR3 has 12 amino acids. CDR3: CSASGGFYGYTF. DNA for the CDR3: TGCAGCGCATCGGGGGGCTTCTATGGCTACACCTTC.

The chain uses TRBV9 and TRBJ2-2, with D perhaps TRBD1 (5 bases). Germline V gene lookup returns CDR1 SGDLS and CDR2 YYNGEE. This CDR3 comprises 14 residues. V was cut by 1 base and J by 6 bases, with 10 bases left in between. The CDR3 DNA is TGTGCCAGCAGCGTAACAGGCAGGTCCGGGGAGCTGTTTTTT. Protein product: CASSVTGRSGELFF.

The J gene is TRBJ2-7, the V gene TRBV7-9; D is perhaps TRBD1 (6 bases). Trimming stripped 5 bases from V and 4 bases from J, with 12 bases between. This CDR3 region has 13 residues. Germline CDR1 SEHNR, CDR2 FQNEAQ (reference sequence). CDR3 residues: CASSPRDTYEQYF. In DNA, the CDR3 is TGTGCCAGCAGCCCCCGGGACACGTACGAGCAGTACTTC.

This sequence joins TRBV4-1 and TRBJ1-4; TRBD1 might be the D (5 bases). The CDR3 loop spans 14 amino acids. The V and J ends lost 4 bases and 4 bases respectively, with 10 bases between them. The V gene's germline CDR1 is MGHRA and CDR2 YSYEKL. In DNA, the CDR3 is TGCGCCAGCAGCCCCCGGGACGATAATGAAAAACTGTTTTTT. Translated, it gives CASSPRDDNEKLFF.

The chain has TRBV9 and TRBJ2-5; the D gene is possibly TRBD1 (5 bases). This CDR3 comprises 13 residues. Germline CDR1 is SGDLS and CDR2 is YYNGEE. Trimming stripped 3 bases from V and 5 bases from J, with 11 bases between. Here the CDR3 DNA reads TGTGCCAGCAGCGGGGGCATGAGCGAGACCCAGTACTTC. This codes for CASSGGMSETQYF. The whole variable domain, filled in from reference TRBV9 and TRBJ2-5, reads DSGVTQTPKHLITATGQRVTLRCSPRSGDLSVYWYQQSLDQGLQFLIQYYNGEERAKGNILERFSAQQFPDLHSELNLSSLELGDSALYFCASSGGMSETQYFGPGTRLLVL.

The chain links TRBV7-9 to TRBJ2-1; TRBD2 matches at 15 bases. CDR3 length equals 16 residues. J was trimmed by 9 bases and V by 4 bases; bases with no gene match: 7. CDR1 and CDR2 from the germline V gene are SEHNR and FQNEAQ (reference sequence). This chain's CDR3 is CASSSRTSGRGGEQFF. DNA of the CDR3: TGTGCCAGCAGCTCCCGGACTAGCGGGAGGGGGGGTGAGCAGTTCTTC. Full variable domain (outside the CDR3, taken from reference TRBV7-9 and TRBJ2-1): DTGVSQNPRHKITKRGQNVTFRCDPISEHNRLYWYRQTLGQGPEFLTYFQNEAQLEKSRLLSDRFSAERPKGSFSTLEIQRTEQGDSAMYLCASSSRTSGRGGEQFFGPGTRLTVL.

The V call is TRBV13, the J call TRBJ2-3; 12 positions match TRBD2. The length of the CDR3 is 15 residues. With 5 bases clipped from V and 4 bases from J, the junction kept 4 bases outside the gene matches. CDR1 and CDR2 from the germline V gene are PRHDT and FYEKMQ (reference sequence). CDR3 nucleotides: TGTGCCAGCAGCCCCACTAGCGGGAGGCCAGATACGCAGTATTTT. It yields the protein CASSPTSGRPDTQYF.

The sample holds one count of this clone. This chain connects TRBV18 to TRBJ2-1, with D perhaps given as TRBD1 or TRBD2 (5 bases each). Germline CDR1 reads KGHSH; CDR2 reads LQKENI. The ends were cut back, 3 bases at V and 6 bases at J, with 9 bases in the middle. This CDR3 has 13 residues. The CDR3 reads CASSPVGVNEQFF. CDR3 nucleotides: TGTGCCAGCTCACCGGTGGGGGTCAATGAGCAGTTCTTC.

The CDR3 loop is CASRTGGNNSPLHF. CDR3 in DNA: TGCGCCAGCAGAACAGGGGGCAATAATTCACCCCTCCACTTT. V is TRBV10-2 and J is TRBJ1-6; 9 bases fit TRBD1. CDR1 is WSHSY and CDR2 is SAAADI in the germline V gene. Losses at the gene ends were 6 bases for V and 5 bases for J; bases not matched to a gene: 2. This CDR3 is 14 amino acids long.

For the CDR3, the DNA is TGTGCCAGCAGCACCTTTACGGGACAGGGGGACTACCGCCAGTTCTTC. Translating gives CASSTFTGQGDYRQFF. The chain links TRBV7-8 to TRBJ2-1; TRBD1 aligns across 11 bases. J gave up 13 bases and V 5 bases, and 16 bases lay outside the gene matches. This CDR3 is built from 16 residues. Germline assignment: CDR1 SGHVS and CDR2 FQNEAQ.

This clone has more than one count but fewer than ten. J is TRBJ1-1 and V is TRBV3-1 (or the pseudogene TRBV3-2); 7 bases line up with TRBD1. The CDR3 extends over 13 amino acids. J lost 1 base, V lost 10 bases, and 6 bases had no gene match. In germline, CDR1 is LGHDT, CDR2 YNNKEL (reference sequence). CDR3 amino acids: CATLGQKNTEAFF. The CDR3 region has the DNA TGTGCCACCCTGGGACAGAAGAACACTGAAGCTTTCTTT.

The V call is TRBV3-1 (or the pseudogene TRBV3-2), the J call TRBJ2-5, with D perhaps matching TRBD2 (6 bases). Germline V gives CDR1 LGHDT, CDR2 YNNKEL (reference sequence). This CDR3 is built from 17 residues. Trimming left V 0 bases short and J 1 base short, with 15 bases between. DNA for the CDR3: TGTGCCAGCAGCCAAGATCAGGAGGGAGTGACCCAAGAGACCCAGTACTTC. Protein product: CASSQDQEGVTQETQYF.

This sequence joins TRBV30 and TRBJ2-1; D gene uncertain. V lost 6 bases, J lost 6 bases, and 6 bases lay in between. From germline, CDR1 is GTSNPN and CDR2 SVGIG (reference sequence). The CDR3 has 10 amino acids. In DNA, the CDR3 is TGTGCCTGCCTAACCAATGAGCAGTTCTTC. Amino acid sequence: CACLTNEQFF.

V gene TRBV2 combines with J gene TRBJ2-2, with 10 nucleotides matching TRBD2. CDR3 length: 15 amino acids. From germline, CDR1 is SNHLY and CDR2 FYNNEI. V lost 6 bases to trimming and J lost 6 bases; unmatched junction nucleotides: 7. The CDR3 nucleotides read TGTGCCAGCAGGGAGCGGGAGGGCCGTCCCGGGGAGCTGTTTTTT. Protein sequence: CASREREGRPGELFF.

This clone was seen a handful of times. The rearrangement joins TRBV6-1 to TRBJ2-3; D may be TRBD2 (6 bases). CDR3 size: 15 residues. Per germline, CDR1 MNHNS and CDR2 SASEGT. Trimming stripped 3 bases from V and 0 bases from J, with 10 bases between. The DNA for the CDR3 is TGTGCCAGCAGTGACGGAGCGGGTAGCACAGATACGCAGTATTTT. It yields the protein CASSDGAGSTDTQYF.

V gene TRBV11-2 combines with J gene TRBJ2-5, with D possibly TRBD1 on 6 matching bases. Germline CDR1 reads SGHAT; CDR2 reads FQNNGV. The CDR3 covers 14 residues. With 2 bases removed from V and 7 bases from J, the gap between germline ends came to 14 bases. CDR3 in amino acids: CASSLPRTVWTQYF. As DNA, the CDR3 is TGTGCCAGCAGCTTACCGCGGACAGTTTGGACCCAGTACTTC.

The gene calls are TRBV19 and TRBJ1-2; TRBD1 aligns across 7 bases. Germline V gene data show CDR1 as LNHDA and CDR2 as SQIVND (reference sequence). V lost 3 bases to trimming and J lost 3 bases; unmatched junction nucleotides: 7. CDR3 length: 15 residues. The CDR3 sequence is CASSIIRDSDYGYTF. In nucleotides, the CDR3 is TGTGCCAGTAGTATTATCCGGGACAGCGACTATGGCTACACCTTC.

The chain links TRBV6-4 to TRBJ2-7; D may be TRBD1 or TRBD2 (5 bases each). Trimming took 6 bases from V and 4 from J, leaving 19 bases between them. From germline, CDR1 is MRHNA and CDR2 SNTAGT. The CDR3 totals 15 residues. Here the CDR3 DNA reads TGTGCCAGCAGGGAGTTTGGCAGGGAGAGGTACGAGCAGTACTTC. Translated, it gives CASREFGRERYEQYF.

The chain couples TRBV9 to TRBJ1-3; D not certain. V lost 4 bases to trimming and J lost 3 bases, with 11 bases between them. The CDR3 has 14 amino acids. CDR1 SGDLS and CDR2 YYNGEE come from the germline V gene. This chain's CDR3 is CASSPEGFGNTIYF. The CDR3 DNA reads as TGTGCCAGCAGCCCTGAGGGCTTTGGAAACACCATATATTTT.

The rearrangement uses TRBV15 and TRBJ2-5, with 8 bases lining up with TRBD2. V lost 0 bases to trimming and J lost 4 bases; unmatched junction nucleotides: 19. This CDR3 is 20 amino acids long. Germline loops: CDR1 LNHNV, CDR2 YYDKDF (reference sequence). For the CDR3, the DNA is TGTGCCACCAGCAGAGATTGGGTCGGGGGAAGCGGGAGAGGTCGAGAGACCCAGTACTTC. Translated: CATSRDWVGGSGRGRETQYF.